The 24 T cell receptor beta chains listed next were all sequenced from one sample in a study of technical replicates of blood from four donors. Here immunoSEQ multiplex PCR was the method, and the copy in TCRdb shows in-frame clones only, minus some. The profile shows fewer than 100,000 clones, about 95% of them singletons. The sample comprised T cells isolated from PBMCs. These receptors were taken from a human donor in good health.

The rearrangement uses TRBV4-1 and TRBJ2-7; 7 bases fit TRBD2. V lost 1 base to trimming and J lost 2 bases; unmatched junction nucleotides: 8. Germline-derived CDR1 and CDR2 are MGHRA and YSYEKL. The CDR3 runs to 16 residues. The CDR3 coding sequence is TGCGCCAGCAGCCAAGCGCCTGGACTAGTTCCCTACGAGCAGTACTTC. Encoded protein: CASSQAPGLVPYEQYF.

This chain joins TRBV6-6 and TRBJ1-2, with D perhaps matching TRBD1 (5 bases). V lost 1 base to trimming and J lost 8 bases, with 11 bases between them. Looked up from germline, CDR1 is MNHNY and CDR2 is SVGAGI (reference sequence). The CDR3 runs 13 residues. The CDR3 coding sequence is TGTGCCAGCAGTTACTGGCCAGGGAAAGGCTACACCTTC. This codes for CASSYWPGKGYTF.

The genes are TRBV28 and TRBJ1-4; D ambiguous. Germline V lookup: CDR1 MDHEN, CDR2 SYDVKM. Trimming removed 1 base from V and 5 bases from J, with 8 bases in between. The CDR3 totals 14 residues. The CDR3 sequence is CASSLLGGNEKLFF. In DNA, the CDR3 is TGTGCCAGCAGTTTATTAGGCGGGAATGAAAAACTGTTTTTT. Full variable domain (rest looked up from reference TRBV28 and TRBJ1-4): DVKVTQSSRYLVKRTGEKVFLECVQDMDHENMFWYRQDPGLGLRLIYFSYDVKMKEKGDIPEGYSVSREKKERFSLILESASTNQTSMYLCASSLLGGNEKLFFGSGTQLSVL.

This chain joins TRBV18 and TRBJ1-1, with TRBD1 as a possible D gene (5 bases). Germline V lookup: CDR1 KGHSH, CDR2 LQKENI. Between the trimmed V and J ends, which lost 2 bases and 5 bases, there was a span of 21 bases. This CDR3 contains 17 residues. The CDR3 region is CASSPYRQGLGDTEAFF. Here the CDR3 DNA reads TGTGCCAGCTCACCATATAGGCAGGGCTTAGGAGATACTGAAGCTTTCTTT. The variable domain in full, completed from reference TRBV18 and TRBJ1-1, reads NAGVMQNPRHLVRRRGQEARLRCSPMKGHSHVYWYRQLPEEGLKFMVYLQKENIIDESGMPKERFSAEFPKEGPSILRIQQVVRGDSAAYFCASSPYRQGLGDTEAFFGQGTRLTVV.

V and J are TRBV2 and TRBJ1-5; D is undetermined. V shed 8 bases and J shed 0 bases, with 17 bases lying between them. The CDR3 extends over 16 amino acids. Germline-derived CDR1 and CDR2 are SNHLY and FYNNEI. The CDR3 is CASSRERVYSNQPQHF. The CDR3 DNA follows: TGTGCCAGCTCAAGGGAGCGGGTTTATAGCAATCAGCCCCAGCATTTT. The entire variable domain, with the rest obtained from reference TRBV2 and TRBJ1-5, is as follows: EPEVTQTPSHQVTQMGQEVILRCVPISNHLYFYWYRQILGQKVEFLVSFYNNEISEKSEIFDDQFSVERPDGSNFTLKIRSTKLEDSAMYFCASSRERVYSNQPQHFGDGTRLSIL.

V usage is TRBV27 and J usage is TRBJ2-2, with TRBD1 as a possible D gene (6 bases). Trimming removed 3 bases from V and 4 bases from J, with 21 bases in between. CDR1 and CDR2 (germline): MNHEY, SMNVEV (reference sequence). This CDR3 is 18 amino acids long. For the CDR3, the DNA is TGTGCCAGCAGTTTCCAGACCCCATTTTCAGGGGCCACCGGGGAGCTGTTTTTT. It specifies CASSFQTPFSGATGELFF.

The genes are TRBV27 and TRBJ2-7; 9 bases line up with TRBD1. V lost 5 bases, J lost 6 bases, and 11 bases stayed unmatched. The CDR3 is 15 amino acids. CDR1 is MNHEY, CDR2 SMNVEV, per germline (reference sequence). CDR3 residues: CASSILGTGRSEQYF. The CDR3 DNA reads as TGTGCCAGCAGTATCCTCGGGACAGGGAGGTCCGAGCAGTACTTC.

The CDR3 DNA follows: TGTGCCTCACGGGGAGAACAGAAAGCTTTCTTT. It specifies CASRGEQKAFF. The chain has TRBV2 and TRBJ1-1; D is unresolved. The CDR3 has 11 amino acids. CDR1 is SNHLY, CDR2 FYNNEI, per germline. Trimming cost V 11 bases and J 9 bases, with 16 bases left between them. The whole variable domain, filled in from reference TRBV2 and TRBJ1-1, reads EPEVTQTPSHQVTQMGQEVILRCVPISNHLYFYWYRQILGQKVEFLVSFYNNEISEKSEIFDDQFSVERPDGSNFTLKIRSTKLEDSAMYFCASRGEQKAFFGQGTRLTVV.

This clone has just one count. The chain is built from TRBV6-5 and TRBJ2-2; 8 nucleotides match TRBD2. The germline V gene has CDR1 MNHEY and CDR2 SVGAGI. The CDR3 extends over 13 amino acids. The CDR3 sequence is CVIAGQNTGELFF. The CDR3 DNA sequence: TGTGTAATAGCGGGGCAGAACACCGGGGAGCTGTTTTTT.

The J gene is TRBJ2-2, the V gene TRBV11-2; D possibly corresponds to TRBD1 (6 bases). V was pared by 5 bases and J by 5 bases, with 12 bases between. CDR3 size: 14 residues. Germline V gene sequence: CDR1 SGHAT, CDR2 FQNNGV. The CDR3 region is CASSQLGQTGELFF. CDR3 DNA: TGTGCCAGCAGCCAACTAGGACAGACCGGGGAGCTGTTTTTT.

The chain has TRBV7-9 and TRBJ2-1; TRBD1 is a possible D gene (5 bases). Germline V CDR1 and CDR2: SEHNR, FQNEAQ (reference sequence). Trimming took off 4 bases at V and 8 bases at J, with 12 bases between the two ends. This CDR3 comprises 13 residues. Here the CDR3 DNA reads TGTGCCAGCAGCTGGAGACAGAGCTATGAGCAGTTCTTC. It is translated as CASSWRQSYEQFF.

The chain employs TRBV19 and TRBJ2-3, with TRBD2 matching 13 bases. Germline trimming cut 6 bases from V and 2 bases from J; bases unmatched to any gene: 8. Per the germline V gene, CDR1 is LNHDA and CDR2 is SQIVND (reference sequence). The CDR3 runs 17 residues. CDR3 in DNA: TGTGCCAGTAGACTAGCGGGAGGGGAGGGGGACACAGATACGCAGTATTTT. As protein: CASRLAGGEGDTDTQYF. The variable domain in full, completed from reference TRBV19 and TRBJ2-3, reads DGGITQSPKYLFRKEGQNVTLSCEQNLNHDAMYWYRQDPGQGLRLIYYSQIVNDFQKGDIAEGYSVSREKKESFPLTVTSAQKNPTAFYLCASRLAGGEGDTDTQYFGPGTRLTVL.

The chain links TRBV18 to TRBJ2-3, with D hard to call. Germline V gene data show CDR1 as KGHSH and CDR2 as LQKENI. The CDR3 runs 13 residues. The V end lost 6 bases, the J end lost 5 bases, and 12 bases lay between the germline ends. CDR3 nucleotides: TGTGCCAGCTCTCTGACCGGAGAAGATACGCAGTATTTT. Protein product: CASSLTGEDTQYF.

V gene TRBV7-9 combines with J gene TRBJ2-7; 11 bases are shared with TRBD2. This CDR3 has 13 amino acids. CDR1 and CDR2 from the germline V gene are SEHNR and FQNEAQ (reference sequence). Trimming took 6 bases from V and 4 from J; bases not matched to a gene: 2. Written as DNA, the CDR3 is TGTGCCAGCAGAACTAGCGGGAGTTACGAGCAGTACTTC. This encodes CASRTSGSYEQYF.

This clone was seen only a few times. The chain has TRBV4-1 and TRBJ1-1; 12 bases are shared with TRBD1. Losses at the gene ends were 3 bases for V and 11 bases for J; bases not matched to a gene: 7. CDR3 length: 14 residues. Per the germline V gene, CDR1 is MGHRA and CDR2 is YSYEKL. The CDR3 DNA follows: TGCGCCAGCAGCCATCTCCGGGACAGGGGGCCTGCTTTCTTT. Its protein product is CASSHLRDRGPAFF.

The chain links TRBV7-9 to TRBJ2-1, with 12 bases fitting TRBD2. Germline CDR1 reads SEHNR; CDR2 reads FQNEAQ (reference sequence). This CDR3 has 17 amino acids. Losses at the gene ends were 8 bases for V and 4 bases for J; bases not matched to a gene: 12. CDR3 DNA: TGTGCCAGCGGGGGTCTGACTAGCGGGAGTGTTTACAATGAGCAGTTCTTC. It is translated as CASGGLTSGSVYNEQFF. Together with reference TRBV7-9 and TRBJ2-1, the CDR3 gives the full variable domain: DTGVSQNPRHKITKRGQNVTFRCDPISEHNRLYWYRQTLGQGPEFLTYFQNEAQLEKSRLLSDRFSAERPKGSFSTLEIQRTEQGDSAMYLCASGGLTSGSVYNEQFFGPGTRLTVL.

The chain joins TRBV27 to TRBJ1-1; D remains ambiguous. Germline V CDR1 and CDR2: MNHEY, SMNVEV (reference sequence). V shed 0 bases and J shed 0 bases, with 8 bases lying between them. This CDR3 spans 15 amino acids. In DNA, the CDR3 is TGTGCCAGCAGTTTATCGAGGGCGCTGAACACTGAAGCTTTCTTT. Amino acids: CASSLSRALNTEAFF.

V gene TRBV7-9 combines with J gene TRBJ2-1, with D perhaps TRBD2 (5 bases). This CDR3 is 15 amino acids long. Germline CDR1 and CDR2: SEHNR and FQNEAQ (reference sequence). The V gene lost 2 bases and the J gene lost 6 bases, with 14 bases spanning the gap. CDR3 sequence reads: CASSLQAGRGNEQFF. The CDR3, as DNA: TGTGCCAGCAGCTTACAAGCTGGGAGAGGCAATGAGCAGTTCTTC. Supplemented by reference TRBV7-9 and TRBJ2-1, the full variable domain reads DTGVSQNPRHKITKRGQNVTFRCDPISEHNRLYWYRQTLGQGPEFLTYFQNEAQLEKSRLLSDRFSAERPKGSFSTLEIQRTEQGDSAMYLCASSLQAGRGNEQFFGPGTRLTVL.

The chain is built from TRBV6-1 and TRBJ1-2; TRBD1 matches at 7 bases. With 10 bases clipped from V and 3 bases from J, the junction kept 8 bases outside the gene matches. The CDR3 spans 13 residues. In germline, CDR1 is MNHNS, CDR2 SASEGT. The DNA of the CDR3 is TGTGCCATTAGACTCGGGACAGACTATGGCTACACCTTC. It is translated as CAIRLGTDYGYTF.

The sample holds one count of this clone. The chain carries TRBV9 and TRBJ2-2; 12 bases agree with TRBD2. The CDR3 is 16 amino acids. V dropped 0 bases and J dropped 7; count of bases not matched to a gene: 4. From germline, CDR1 is SGDLS and CDR2 YYNGEE. The CDR3 DNA reads TGTGCCAGCAGCGTAGGGACTAGCGGGATAGGCGGGGAGCTGTTTTTT. It yields the protein CASSVGTSGIGGELFF.

The J gene is TRBJ2-7, the V gene TRBV13; no clear D gene. V gave up 4 bases and J gave up 6 bases, with 19 bases separating them. The CDR3 is made up of 15 amino acids. In germline, CDR1 is PRHDT, CDR2 FYEKMQ (reference sequence). In DNA, the CDR3 is TGTGCCAGCAGCTCACACGACTCGATGTTTATCGAGCAGTACTTC. Amino acids: CASSSHDSMFIEQYF. Combining the CDR3 with reference TRBV13 and TRBJ2-7 gives the whole variable domain AAGVIQSPRHLIKEKRETATLKCYPIPRHDTVYWYQQGPGQDPQFLISFYEKMQSDKGSIPDRFSAQQFSDYHSELNMSSLELGDSALYFCASSSHDSMFIEQYFGPGTRLTVT.

The V and J genes are TRBV6-5 and TRBJ1-1, with D possibly matching TRBD1 (6 bases). V was shortened by 8 bases and J by 6 bases, with 16 bases between the two germline ends. CDR1 and CDR2 from the germline V gene are MNHEY and SVGAGI. The CDR3 covers 13 residues. The CDR3 here is CASWGRGTAEAFF. CDR3 coding DNA: TGTGCCAGCTGGGGCAGGGGTACTGCTGAAGCTTTCTTT.

V usage is TRBV7-9 and J usage is TRBJ2-1; TRBD1 aligns across 9 bases. Germline values: CDR1 SEHNR, CDR2 FQNEAQ (reference sequence). CDR3 length: 15 residues. The ends lost 5 bases at V and 9 bases at J; junction bases unmatched: 11. This CDR3 is CASSAPGTGFGEQFF. The CDR3 bases are TGTGCCAGCAGCGCCCCCGGGACAGGGTTTGGTGAGCAGTTCTTC.

The rearrangement uses TRBV6-1 and TRBJ2-3; the match to TRBD2 covers 15 bases. Germline V lookup: CDR1 MNHNS, CDR2 SASEGT. This CDR3 has 15 residues. Trimming took 7 bases from V and 5 from J; bases not matched to a gene: 4. CDR3 nucleotides: TGTGCCAGCACGGGACTAGCGGGAGGAGGAGATACGCAGTATTTT. It translates to CASTGLAGGGDTQYF.